Presented here are 29 T cell receptor beta chains from one specimen sequenced in a study of long-term antiretroviral therapy in people with HIV. The immunoSEQ assay was v3.0, run at survey level. TCRdb keeps only in-frame clones here, not all; method: immunoSEQ multiplex PCR. This table holds more than 20,000 clones, about 87% found once. Specimen: unsorted PBMCs, collected 1.8 years before starting antiretroviral therapy. Receptors were obtained from a man aged 45-65 years with HIV.

The V gene is TRBV5-4, the J gene TRBJ2-2, with a tentative D call TRBD2 (6 bases). The V gene lost 3 bases and the J gene lost 4 bases, with 19 bases spanning the gap. CDR3 size: 17 residues. CDR1 is SGHNT and CDR2 is YYREEE in the germline V gene (reference sequence). This CDR3 reads CASSWKTKLTSTGELFF. CDR3 coding DNA: TGTGCCAGCAGCTGGAAAACTAAGCTGACTAGCACCGGGGAGCTGTTTTTT.

J is TRBJ2-5 and V is TRBV7-9; D is possibly TRBD1 (5 bases). The germline V and J ends were trimmed by 2 bases and 3 bases, with 10 bases remaining between them. Germline loops: CDR1 SEHNR, CDR2 FQNEAQ (reference sequence). CDR3 length: 14 residues. The CDR3 DNA sequence: TGTGCCAGCAGCTTATCAGACAGTAAAGAGACCCAGTACTTC. Protein product: CASSLSDSKETQYF.

DNA for the CDR3: TGTGCCAGCAGCGTTCAGCCTGGAGGGGACACTGAAGCTTTCTTT. Translated, it gives CASSVQPGGDTEAFF. The gene calls are TRBV9 and TRBJ1-1, with D perhaps matching TRBD1 (5 bases). Germline V gene data show CDR1 as SGDLS and CDR2 as YYNGEE. V lost 2 bases, J lost 3 bases, and 14 bases lay in between. This CDR3 comprises 15 residues.

This clone was detected once. This rearrangement joins TRBV5-1 to TRBJ1-3, with D hard to call. The germline V gene encodes CDR1 SGHRS and CDR2 YFSETQ. The CDR3 runs to 16 residues. V lost 0 bases to trimming and J lost 0 bases, with 10 bases between them. The CDR3 coding sequence is TGCGCCAGCAGCTTGGGTGGCTTCACCTCTGGAAACACCATATATTTT. It encodes CASSLGGFTSGNTIYF.

The V and J genes are TRBV25-1 and TRBJ2-1; the D gene is possibly TRBD2 (6 bases). The CDR3 has 11 amino acids. Trimming took off 6 bases at V and 7 bases at J, with 7 bases between the two ends. The V gene's germline CDR1 is MGHDK and CDR2 SYGVNS. The CDR3 spells CASSRGNEQFF. CDR3 coding DNA: TGTGCCAGCAGCCGGGGGAATGAGCAGTTCTTC.

CDR3 residues: CASSQGTGAEAFF. The CDR3 DNA sequence: TGTGCCAGCAGCCAAGGGACAGGGGCTGAAGCTTTCTTT. The chain uses TRBV14 and TRBJ1-1; TRBD1 agrees at 9 bases. J gave up 6 bases and V 1 base, and 0 bases lay outside the gene matches. From germline, CDR1 is SGHDN and CDR2 FVKESK. The CDR3 has 13 amino acids.

The chain couples TRBV5-1 to TRBJ2-2; a possible D gene is TRBD2 (5 bases). The CDR3 is 15 residues long. Trimming removed 1 base from V and 4 bases from J, with 11 bases in between. CDR1 is SGHRS and CDR2 is YFSETQ in the germline V gene. In DNA form, the CDR3 reads TGCGCCAGCAGCTTGTTGAACCGGGGCACCGGGGAGCTGTTTTTT. Protein sequence: CASSLLNRGTGELFF. Supplemented by reference TRBV5-1 and TRBJ2-2, the full variable domain reads KAGVTQTPRYLIKTRGQQVTLSCSPISGHRSVSWYQQTPGQGLQFLFEYFSETQRNKGNFPGRFSGRQFSNSRSEMNVSTLELGDSALYLCASSLLNRGTGELFFGEGSRLTVL.

The chain is built from TRBV7-2 and TRBJ2-5; 9 bases fit TRBD2. This CDR3 contains 14 residues. Germline-derived CDR1 and CDR2 are SGHTA and FQGNSA. V trimming: 3 bases; J trimming: 5 bases; junction bases outside the gene matches: 4. Here the CDR3 DNA reads TGTGCCAGCAGCTTTGCGGGAGGGGGGGAGACCCAGTACTTC. It encodes CASSFAGGGETQYF.

The chain uses TRBV2 and TRBJ2-6; 8 nucleotides line up with TRBD2. J gave up 0 bases and V 3 bases, and 16 bases lay outside the gene matches. The CDR3 length is 21 residues. The V gene's germline CDR1 is SNHLY and CDR2 FYNNEI. The DNA for the CDR3 is TGTGCCAGCAGTGATCGGGGTGGGAGCGGGGGTCAGAGCTCTGGGGCCAACGTCCTGACTTTC. Translation gives CASSDRGGSGGQSSGANVLTF.

V usage is TRBV5-4 and J usage is TRBJ2-7; TRBD1 agrees at 8 bases. This CDR3 region has 15 residues. Germline V lookup: CDR1 SGHNT, CDR2 YYREEE (reference sequence). The V segment lost 1 base and the J segment 2 bases; nucleotides outside the gene matches: 5. CDR3 in amino acids: CASSLSGTGPYEQYF. The CDR3 DNA follows: TGTGCCAGCAGCTTGTCCGGGACAGGACCCTACGAGCAGTACTTC.

The rearrangement uses TRBV13 and TRBJ1-1; possibly TRBD1 for D (6 bases). Germline V gives CDR1 PRHDT, CDR2 FYEKMQ (reference sequence). Trimming left V 2 bases short and J 11 bases short, with 12 bases between. The CDR3 contains 12 residues. The CDR3 protein is CASSLSHRVAFF. The CDR3 coding sequence is TGTGCCAGCAGCTTATCCCACAGGGTGGCTTTCTTT.

The chain carries TRBV19 and TRBJ1-5; tentative D call: TRBD1 (5 bases). This CDR3 contains 12 residues. Germline V gene data show CDR1 as LNHDA and CDR2 as SQIVND (reference sequence). Trimming stripped 5 bases from V and 5 bases from J, with 7 bases between. In nucleotides, the CDR3 is TGTGCCAGTAGTTTCAGGGATCAGCCCCAGCATTTT. Amino acid sequence: CASSFRDQPQHF.

CDR3 in DNA: TGTGCCAGCAGTCCAGCTGGTGATGTGAGGTACACCTTC. Translating it yields CASSPAGDVRYTF. The J gene is TRBJ1-2, the V gene TRBV2; D gene uncertain. The germline CDR1 and CDR2 sequences are SNHLY and FYNNEI. V shed 5 bases and J shed 11 bases, with 18 bases lying between them. The CDR3 is made up of 13 amino acids.

This chain links TRBV4-1 with TRBJ1-2, with unresolved D. CDR3 length: 15 amino acids. V lost 0 bases to trimming and J lost 0 bases, with 8 bases between them. The germline CDR1 and CDR2 sequences are MGHRA and YSYEKL. CDR3 residues: CASSQEIAANYGYTF. The DNA of the CDR3 is TGCGCCAGCAGCCAAGAAATAGCAGCTAACTATGGCTACACCTTC.

Remarks on this clone: The junction departs from germline at one end; a sequencing error may be responsible. The rearrangement links TRBV9 to TRBJ2-3; 15 bases are shared with TRBD2. Germline assignment: CDR1 SGDLS and CDR2 YYNGEE. CDR3 length: 17 amino acids. The CDR3 region has the DNA TGTGCCAGCAGCTTTGGACTAGCGGGGGGGCAGGGGGATATGCAGTATTTT. Translation gives CASSFGLAGGQGDMQYF.

This chain uses TRBV4-3 with TRBJ1-2, with 10 nucleotides matching TRBD1. V was pared by 2 bases and J by 5 bases, with 5 bases of the junction left unmatched. This CDR3 comprises 15 residues. Germline loops: CDR1 LGHNA, CDR2 YSLEER. The CDR3 nucleotides read TGCGCCAGCAGCCAATTGGGACAGGGGAATTATGGCTACACCTTC. It yields the protein CASSQLGQGNYGYTF.

The gene calls are TRBV9 and TRBJ2-1, with TRBD1 matching 11 bases. CDR1 and CDR2 (germline): SGDLS, YYNGEE. Trimming removed 7 bases from V and 8 bases from J; junction bases left unmatched: 14. CDR3 length: 16 residues. The CDR3 bases are TGTGCCAGCGATCGCTTCGGGACAGGGGGTAGGGATGAGCAGTTCTTC. It encodes CASDRFGTGGRDEQFF. The full variable domain, with the rest looked up from reference TRBV9 and TRBJ2-1, is DSGVTQTPKHLITATGQRVTLRCSPRSGDLSVYWYQQSLDQGLQFLIQYYNGEERAKGNILERFSAQQFPDLHSELNLSSLELGDSALYFCASDRFGTGGRDEQFFGPGTRLTVL.

This clone was seen once. The chain is built from TRBV7-8 and TRBJ1-5; D is uncertain. Per germline, CDR1 SGHVS and CDR2 FQNEAQ. This CDR3 has 16 amino acids. Deletions cut 1 base from V and 0 bases from J, with 10 bases between. CDR3 in amino acids: CASSLEAWNSNQPQHF. The DNA of the CDR3 is TGTGCCAGCAGCTTAGAGGCCTGGAATAGCAATCAGCCCCAGCATTTT.

CDR3 DNA: TGTGCCAGCAGCGTAGGGGGACAGGGCCTCTACGAGCAGTACTTC. This sequence encodes CASSVGGQGLYEQYF. The genes are TRBV9 and TRBJ2-7, with TRBD1 identical over 9 bases. Germline V gene sequence: CDR1 SGDLS, CDR2 YYNGEE. CDR3 size: 15 residues. V shed 0 bases, J shed 3 bases, and the junction held 4 bases outside the gene matches.

The rearrangement links TRBV10-3 to TRBJ1-4, with D possibly TRBD1 on 6 matching bases. CDR1 and CDR2 from the germline V gene are ENHRY and SYGVKD. The CDR3 runs to 15 residues. Trimming shortened V by 0 bases and J by 7 bases, and 12 bases separated the two germline ends. In DNA, the CDR3 is TGTGCCATCAGTGAGTCGCAGGGGACAAGTGAAAAACTGTTTTTT. It encodes CAISESQGTSEKLFF.

This chain joins TRBV11-2 and TRBJ1-6; 7 positions agree with TRBD1. This CDR3 spans 13 amino acids. CDR1 is SGHAT and CDR2 is FQNNGV in the germline V gene. The J segment lost 7 bases and the V segment lost 9 bases, leaving 6 bases of the junction unmatched. CDR3 sequence (DNA): TGTGCCAGTGCCCTACAGGGGAATTCACCCCTCCACTTT. Translated: CASALQGNSPLHF.

This chain's CDR3 is CASARTTNYGYTF. The CDR3 DNA is TGTGCCAGCGCCCGGACAACTAACTATGGCTACACCTTC. This rearrangement joins TRBV6-5 to TRBJ1-2, with a weak D call TRBD1 (5 bases). The CDR3 length is 13 residues. Germline values: CDR1 MNHEY, CDR2 SVGAGI. The V end was cut by 8 bases, the J end by 0 bases, with 10 bases between.

The rearrangement uses TRBV2 and TRBJ2-1; a weak D match, TRBD2 (5 bases). V lost 5 bases and J lost 12, with 11 bases in between. This CDR3 spans 11 amino acids. Germline assignment: CDR1 SNHLY and CDR2 FYNNEI. The CDR3 DNA sequence: TGTGCCAGCAGTACTAGTGATAGGCAGTTCTTC. This gives the protein CASSTSDRQFF.

This sequence joins TRBV7-2 and TRBJ2-5; no reliable D call. CDR3 length: 14 residues. Germline CDR1 SGHTA, CDR2 FQGNSA. The germline V and J ends were trimmed by 1 base and 4 bases, with 10 bases remaining between them. CDR3: CASSLGVYGETQYF. The CDR3 coding sequence is TGTGCCAGCAGCTTAGGAGTATACGGAGAGACCCAGTACTTC. Full variable domain (rest looked up from reference TRBV7-2 and TRBJ2-5): GAGVSQSPSNKVTEKGKDVELRCDPISGHTALYWYRQSLGQGLEFLIYFQGNSAPDKSGLPSDRFSAERTGGSVSTLTIQRTQQEDSAVYLCASSLGVYGETQYFGPGTRLLVL.

This clone showed up just a few times. CDR3 in DNA: TGTGCCAGCAGCATTAGGGCGAGGGACTCCTACGAGCAGTACTTC. Translation: CASSIRARDSYEQYF. The V and J genes are TRBV5-4 and TRBJ2-7; D possibly corresponds to TRBD2 (5 bases). Germline V gene sequence: CDR1 SGHNT, CDR2 YYREEE (reference sequence). The CDR3 loop spans 15 amino acids. V was clipped by 4 bases and J by 0 bases, with 14 bases between them.

V usage is TRBV27 and J usage is TRBJ2-1; D is possibly TRBD2 (6 bases). In germline, CDR1 is MNHEY, CDR2 SMNVEV (reference sequence). V was clipped by 5 bases and J by 8 bases, with 10 bases between them. The CDR3 has 12 amino acids. CDR3 bases: TGTGCCAGCAGTCCCCCGGGGGATGAGCAGTTCTTC. The encoded protein is CASSPPGDEQFF.

The chain carries TRBV9 and TRBJ2-3; 11 nucleotides align to TRBD2. This CDR3 has 17 amino acids. CDR1 is SGDLS, CDR2 YYNGEE, per germline. V shed 0 bases, J shed 0 bases, and the junction held 3 bases outside the gene matches. The CDR3 region is CASSVGTSGRSTDTQYF. CDR3 nucleotide sequence: TGTGCCAGCAGCGTAGGGACTAGCGGGCGGAGCACAGATACGCAGTATTTT.

The chain employs TRBV6-1 and TRBJ2-2; D uncertain. CDR1 MNHNS and CDR2 SASEGT come from the germline V gene. V was clipped by 4 bases and J by 11 bases, with 8 bases between them. The CDR3 consists of 11 residues. CDR3 nucleotide sequence: TGTGCCAGCAGTGCCCGCCTCGAGCTGTTTTTT. It encodes CASSARLELFF.

The V gene is TRBV19, the J gene TRBJ1-2, with D perhaps matching TRBD1 (5 bases). With 7 bases removed from V and 0 bases from J, the gap between germline ends came to 18 bases. CDR3 length: 16 residues. Per germline, CDR1 LNHDA and CDR2 SQIVND (reference sequence). As DNA, the CDR3 is TGTGCCAGTACGGGGGAGACCACGTCGGCTAACTATGGCTACACCTTC. Its translation is CASTGETTSANYGYTF.